A selection of T cell receptor beta chains follows, all from one sample in a study of technical replicates of blood from a handful of donors. Sequencing was performed with immunoSEQ multiplex PCR; in TCRdb, only in-frame clones are kept and a portion is missing. The sample shows roughly 51,000 clones, just over 90% of them seen only once. Material for sequencing was PBMCs. The receptor source for this set is a human donor in good health. Some clones in this sample may be carry-over from other donors' samples. Each CDR3 is given without its conserved first and last residue. Fields, in order: V gene, CDR3 protein.

TRBV10-3 AMKQGDYGYT
TRBV4-3 ASSQNWPPGDLDGELF
TRBV10-3 AISELGRTYEQF
TRBV23-1 ASSQPKDRFAEAF
TRBV27 ASSPTSGTYNEQF
TRBV4-3 ASSQDDSPFGEQY
TRBV7-2 ASSYQGKNTEAF
TRBV27 ASKAGGDYQPQH
TRBV20-1 SARSPYEQY
TRBV5-8 ASSHPVGADYT
TRBV7-2 ASSLLLTGNSPLH
TRBV29-1 SVEPRTGNNYGYT
TRBV30 AWSRLRGANVLT
TRBV2 ASTFSLTSGTSDTQY
TRBV29-1 SVEAPPGISYGYT
TRBV18 ASSRTDRRNTEAF
TRBV9 ASSRGDTQY
TRBV7-9 ASSPRGRGEKLF
TRBV5-4 ASSMGGANTEAF
TRBV7-3 ASSTDYLISEQY
TRBV5-6 ASSFRSRDFTEAF
TRBV5-4 ASLRAPNTGELF
TRBV14 ASKEVNRPNTEAF
TRBV5-1 ASSLDGGDSPLH
TRBV19 ASRDRENSPLH
TRBV5-6 ASSHTGGSGNTIY
TRBV5-6 ASSLGQGVVYEQY
TRBV27 ASSLGEGPYYEQY
TRBV7-2 ASSRPLVDPTDTQY
TRBV4-2 ASSQGERGTLGYEQY
TRBV7-2 ASITGTEAF
TRBV5-1 ANLKTRHRYNEQF
TRBV7-2 ASSPDSQQF
TRBV7-7 ASSMTGVTGELF
TRBV30 AWSAGREAF
TRBV7-3 ASSLFTGQGTGELF
TRBV15 ATSRDGQGNEKLF
TRBV29-1 SVARDRLIDTEAF
TRBV6-5 ASSWDINQPQH
TRBV6-1 ASRPAKGGSNEQF
TRBV7-3 ASSLEGGQYNEQF
TRBV9 ASSVALPGGNEQF
TRBV4-1 ASSQYQFPGLAGGRDTGELF
TRBV2 ASSEGPRGSYEQY
TRBV5-1 ASSLDRGKRETQY
TRBV7-3 ASSHSDRPTEGYT
TRBV7-2 ASSPGQNYGYT
TRBV5-4 ASSLEGAVYGYT
TRBV6-1 ASSESTYNEQF
TRBV4-2 ASSQRDTAYPLH
TRBV15 ATSAGLANYGYT
TRBV4-1 ASSQGVGTGDNYGYT
TRBV21-1 ASSKRASHGYT